The 32 T cell receptor beta chains below all came from one sample that was sequenced in a study of T-cell reconstitution after alpha-beta-depleted transplantation in children. Unique molecular identifiers were built into the TCRbeta library. TCRdb passed the PCR reads through MiXCR, listing each CDR3 protein once. The sample has a few hundred thousand distinct CDR3 sequences; about 9.4% are singletons. Sample: PBMCs, taken before TCRalphabeta/CD19-depleted stem cell transplant. These receptor sequences come from a boy less than two years old with acute myeloid leukemia, due to receive a stem cell transplant.

This clonotype has at least ten counts. The rearrangement links TRBV12-3 or TRBV12-4 to TRBJ2-7; 7 positions agree with TRBD1. V trimming: 2 bases; J trimming: 6 bases; junction bases outside the gene matches: 1. This CDR3 contains 12 residues. The CDR3 nucleotides are TGTGCCAGCAGTTTAAGGGGGCTCGAGCAGTACTTC. Its translation: CASSLRGLEQYF.

In this sample, this clonotype turned up many times. This chain connects TRBV3-1 to TRBJ2-7; D may be TRBD2 (6 bases). This CDR3 comprises 15 residues. CDR1 is LGHDT and CDR2 is YNNKEL in the germline V gene (reference sequence). Trimming took 5 bases from V and 5 from J, leaving 19 bases between them. Here the CDR3 reads CASSSTMEEGNEQYF. As DNA, the CDR3 is TGTGCCAGCAGCTCGACTATGGAGGAGGGCAACGAGCAGTACTTC.

This clonotype was seen a handful of times. The J gene is TRBJ2-6, the V gene TRBV18; D call uncertain. CDR3 length equals 16 residues. Between the trimmed V and J ends, which lost 0 bases and 4 bases, there was a span of 10 bases. The germline V gene encodes CDR1 KGHSH and CDR2 LQKENI. The DNA of the CDR3 is TGTGCCAGCTCACCACCATGGACGGCCGGGGCCAACGTCCTGACTTTC. This translates into CASSPPWTAGANVLTF.

The V gene is TRBV11-3, the J gene TRBJ2-1, with a weak D call TRBD2 (6 bases). The CDR3 is made up of 12 amino acids. The V end was cut by 6 bases, the J end by 10 bases, with 13 bases between. CDR1 SGHNT and CDR2 YENEEA come from the germline V gene. This chain's CDR3 is CASSTSLGEQFF. The DNA of the CDR3 is TGTGCCAGCAGTACTAGCTTAGGCGAGCAGTTCTTC.

This clonotype was recorded at least ten times. The chain employs TRBV20-1 and TRBJ2-1; possible D gene TRBD2, 6 bases. Germline CDR1 reads DFQATT; CDR2 reads SNEGSKA (reference sequence). CDR3 length: 12 amino acids. Trimming pared 6 bases from V and 0 bases from J, leaving 6 bases between. The CDR3 region has the DNA TGCAGTGCCGGGAGCTCCTACAATGAGCAGTTCTTC. This translates into CSAGSSYNEQFF.

There are many counts of this clonotype. V gene TRBV7-3 combines with J gene TRBJ2-5; 8 nucleotides line up with TRBD1. Unmatched junction bases numbered 4, after V lost 5 bases and J lost 2 bases. CDR3 size: 14 residues. CDR1 is SGHTA and CDR2 is FQGTGA in the germline V gene. In DNA form, the CDR3 reads TGTGCCAGCAGCCCGGGACAGGCACAAGAGACCCAGTACTTC. This sequence encodes CASSPGQAQETQYF.

This clonotype was observed at least ten times. The gene calls are TRBV12-3 or TRBV12-4 and TRBJ2-5; D is perhaps TRBD2 (7 bases). The CDR3 length is 15 residues. Trimming removed 3 bases from V and 5 bases from J, with 16 bases in between. The CDR3 nucleotides are TGTGCCAGCAGTTTGGAGGGGGGGCCCCGGGAGACCCAGTACTTC. This translates into CASSLEGGPRETQYF.

In its sample, this clonotype was seen many times. The genes are TRBV28 and TRBJ2-1; D assignment may be TRBD1 or TRBD2 (6 bases each). V dropped 3 bases and J dropped 6 bases, with 15 bases sitting between them. The germline gives CDR1 MDHEN, CDR2 SYDVKM. The CDR3 runs 15 residues. CDR3 sequence reads: CASSFRDGGLNEQFF. CDR3 sequence (DNA): TGTGCCAGCAGTTTCCGGGACGGGGGCCTCAATGAGCAGTTCTTC.

The gene calls are TRBV6-7 and TRBJ1-6; D is uncertain. TRBV6-7 is an open reading frame whose function is uncertain. The CDR3 extends over 15 amino acids. V was trimmed by 2 bases and J by 5 bases, leaving 10 bases between them. CDR3: CASSYREADNSPLHF. CDR3 coding DNA: TGTGCCAGCAGTTACAGGGAAGCCGATAATTCACCCCTCCACTTT.

This clonotype is medium-sized by share. The J gene is TRBJ2-3, the V gene TRBV29-1; 8 bases agree with TRBD2. The CDR3 runs 14 residues. V shed 3 bases and J 1 base; nucleotides not matched to a gene: 3. The V gene's germline CDR1 is SQVTM and CDR2 ANQGSEA. The CDR3 sequence is CSVELTSGTDTQYF. In DNA form, the CDR3 reads TGCAGCGTTGAGTTGACTAGCGGCACAGATACGCAGTATTTT.

This clonotype has more than one count but fewer than ten. The chain carries TRBV7-2 and TRBJ2-3, with no clear D. Looked up from germline, CDR1 is SGHTA and CDR2 is FQGNSA. With 0 bases removed from V and 5 bases from J, the gap between germline ends came to 9 bases. CDR3 length: 14 residues. CDR3 loop: CASSLAPALDTQYF. In DNA form, the CDR3 reads TGTGCCAGCAGCTTAGCGCCGGCTTTAGATACGCAGTATTTT.

Points on this clonotype: A much larger clone lies one base from this, so it may be a read error. The V and J genes are TRBV2 and TRBJ1-1, with D maybe TRBD1 (6 bases). The CDR3 runs 13 residues. Looked up from germline, CDR1 is SNHLY and CDR2 is FYNNEI. The DNA for the CDR3 is TGTGCCAGCAGGGACAGTCTGAACACTGAAGTTTTCTTT. This encodes CASRDSLNTEVFF.

For this clonotype: A read error may explain this, as a much larger clone is one base away. The genes are TRBV29-1 and TRBJ2-4; a possible D gene is TRBD2 (5 bases). V lost 5 bases and J 7 bases, leaving 9 bases between the germline ends. Germline V gene sequence: CDR1 SQVTM, CDR2 ANQGSEA. This CDR3 has 11 residues. CDR3 nucleotide sequence: TGCAGCGTTCCTGGACTTAACATTCAGTACTTC. Residues: CSVPGLNIQYF.

This clonotype was seen repeatedly, ten times or more. The chain links TRBV4-3 to TRBJ2-2; D ambiguous. Trimming took off 0 bases at V and 4 bases at J, with 6 bases between the two ends. The CDR3 runs 14 residues. Germline assignment: CDR1 LGHNA and CDR2 YSLEER. CDR3 coding DNA: TGCGCCAGCAGCCAAGATCTAAGCACCGGGGAGCTGTTTTTT. Translation gives CASSQDLSTGELFF.

This clonotype was counted many times. The V and J genes are TRBV10-3 and TRBJ2-1; 13 bases are a match to TRBD2. This CDR3 has 14 residues. After removal of 7 bases from V and 6 bases from J, the junction contained 3 bases not matched to a gene. Germline loops: CDR1 ENHRY, CDR2 SYGVKD. Here the CDR3 DNA reads TGTGCCATCACCCGGACTAGCGGGAGCAATGAGCAGTTCTTC. As protein: CAITRTSGSNEQFF.

This clonotype was observed at least ten times. The V gene is TRBV27, the J gene TRBJ2-3; possible D gene TRBD1, 6 bases. Germline lookup yields CDR1 MNHEY and CDR2 SMNVEV (reference sequence). Deletions cut 5 bases from V and 1 base from J, with 13 bases between. This CDR3 is built from 15 residues. The CDR3 DNA reads as TGTGCCAGCAGTCCCCGACAGGTCGGCACAGATACGCAGTATTTT. Translated: CASSPRQVGTDTQYF.

This clonotype was observed a handful of times. The chain links TRBV28 to TRBJ2-7; 8 bases are a match to TRBD2. Trimming cost V 6 bases and J 2 bases; bases outside gene matches: 12. Germline V gives CDR1 MDHEN, CDR2 SYDVKM. The CDR3 extends over 16 amino acids. This CDR3 is CASSRGGHLDPYEQYF. CDR3 bases: TGTGCCAGCAGCCGGGGGGGACACCTTGACCCCTACGAGCAGTACTTC.

This clonotype was observed many times. V and J are TRBV3-1 and TRBJ2-5; D gene uncertain. V lost 4 bases and J lost 0, with 3 bases in between. Germline V lookup: CDR1 LGHDT, CDR2 YNNKEL (reference sequence). This CDR3 contains 12 residues. The CDR3 DNA reads TGTGCCAGCAGCCTCTACCAAGAGACCCAGTACTTC. As protein: CASSLYQETQYF.

V is TRBV7-9 and J is TRBJ2-1; TRBD1 agrees at 9 bases. This CDR3 is 15 amino acids long. Germline V gene data show CDR1 as SEHNR and CDR2 as FQNEAQ (reference sequence). J gave up 6 bases and V 1 base, and 4 bases lay outside the gene matches. The CDR3 protein is CASSLEQGAINEQFF. The CDR3 coding sequence is TGTGCCAGCAGCTTAGAACAGGGGGCGATCAATGAGCAGTTCTTC.

Ten or more counts support this clonotype. CDR3 residues: CASSFPQGTGTNEKLFF. CDR3 sequence (DNA): TGCGCCAGCAGCTTCCCTCAGGGGACGGGTACTAATGAAAAACTGTTTTTT. This chain joins TRBV5-1 and TRBJ1-4; possible D gene TRBD1, 6 bases. This CDR3 is built from 17 residues. The germline gives CDR1 SGHRS, CDR2 YFSETQ. Trimming removed 2 bases from V and 2 bases from J, with 16 bases in between.

The sample holds many counts of this clonotype. The rearrangement links TRBV7-6 to TRBJ2-7, with 10 bases identical to TRBD1. Per germline, CDR1 SGHVS and CDR2 FNYEAQ. V shed 1 base, J shed 6 bases, and the junction held 3 bases outside the gene matches. The CDR3 sequence is 14 residues long. CDR3 DNA sequence: TGTGCCAGCAGCTTAGGCGGACAGGGGGGCGAGCAGTACTTC. It codes for CASSLGGQGGEQYF. The full variable domain, rest sourced from reference TRBV7-6 and TRBJ2-7, is GAGVSQSPRYKVTKRGQDVALRCDPISGHVSLYWYRQALGQGPEFLTYFNYEAQQDKSGLPNDRFSAERPEGSISTLTIQRTEQRDSAMYRCASSLGGQGGEQYFGPGTRLTVT.

For this clonotype: This may stem from a read error, because a much larger clone lies one nucleotide away. The chain combines TRBV29-1 with TRBJ2-5, with TRBD1 matching 9 bases. With 0 bases clipped from V and 11 bases from J, the junction kept 19 bases outside the gene matches. Germline loops: CDR1 SQVTM, CDR2 ANQGSEA. The length of the CDR3 is 17 residues. The CDR3 loop is CSVEDRWGQGTREAQYF. CDR3 DNA sequence: TGCAGCGTTGAAGATCGATGGGGACAGGGTACAAGGGAGGCACAGTACTTC.

This clonotype occurred many times. The V gene is TRBV6-2 or TRBV6-3, the J gene TRBJ1-4; 7 nucleotides match TRBD1. Germline CDR1 MNHEY, CDR2 SVGEGT. The CDR3 is made up of 13 amino acids. Unmatched junction bases numbered 5, after V lost 6 bases and J lost 7 bases. CDR3 in DNA: TGTGCCAGCAGAGGGACAGAGGCTGAAAAACTGTTTTTT. Its translation: CASRGTEAEKLFF.

J is TRBJ1-4 and V is TRBV27; tentatively, D is TRBD1 (5 bases). CDR3 length equals 14 residues. Germline lookup yields CDR1 MNHEY and CDR2 SMNVEV (reference sequence). Trimming removed 6 bases from V and 8 bases from J, with 16 bases in between. The CDR3 DNA reads TGTGCCAGCAGGGCGTGGCAGGGATCCGAAAAACTGTTTTTT. Amino acid sequence: CASRAWQGSEKLFF.

A few counts support this clonotype. The V gene is TRBV5-1, the J gene TRBJ2-4; TRBD2 is a possible D gene (5 bases). The germline V gene encodes CDR1 SGHRS and CDR2 YFSETQ. This CDR3 contains 15 residues. Trimming shortened V by 0 bases and J by 7 bases, and 14 bases separated the two germline ends. The CDR3 nucleotides read TGCGCCAGCAGCTTGGCCCGGCAGGAGGCCAACATTCAGTACTTC. This encodes CASSLARQEANIQYF.

This clonotype has at least ten counts. The chain uses TRBV5-5 and TRBJ2-1; TRBD2 aligns across 9 bases. The germline V gene has CDR1 SGHKS and CDR2 YYEKEE (reference sequence). V shed 1 base, J shed 10 bases, and the junction held 3 bases outside the gene matches. The CDR3 has 13 residues. The CDR3 DNA sequence: TGTGCCAGCAGCTTGCGCCTAGCGGGGGAGCAGTTCTTC. It is translated as CASSLRLAGEQFF. The variable domain in full, with the rest retrieved from reference TRBV5-5 and TRBJ2-1, is DAGVTQSPTHLIKTRGQQVTLRCSPISGHKSVSWYQQVLGQGPQFIFQYYEKEERGRGNFPDRFSARQFPNYSSELNVNALLLGDSALYLCASSLRLAGEQFFGPGTRLTVL.

The CDR3 nucleotides read TGTGCCATCAGTGAAGGGACTAGCGGAGTCTACGAGCAGTACTTC. Its protein product is CAISEGTSGVYEQYF. The chain joins TRBV10-3 to TRBJ2-7, with TRBD2 matching over 11 bases. This CDR3 is 15 amino acids long. Germline loops: CDR1 ENHRY, CDR2 SYGVKD. V dropped 3 bases and J dropped 3; count of bases not matched to a gene: 4.

As concerns this clonotype: At one end, the junction sequence differs from germline, possibly due to a read error. This chain links TRBV20-1 with TRBJ2-1; D is possibly TRBD2 (5 bases). The CDR3 length is 12 residues. CDR1 and CDR2 from the germline V gene are DFQATT and SNEGSKA (reference sequence). The CDR3 loop is CSAIPDYNDQFF. The DNA of the CDR3 is TGCAGTGCCATTCCTGACTACAATGACCAGTTCTTC.

There are many counts of this clonotype. The genes are TRBV12-3 or TRBV12-4 and TRBJ1-5, with a possible D match to TRBD1 (6 bases). V shed 3 bases and J shed 2 bases, with 11 bases lying between them. The CDR3 totals 15 residues. The CDR3 DNA is TGTGCCAGCAGTTTTACAGGGTCGGGCAATCAGCCCCAGCATTTT. It encodes CASSFTGSGNQPQHF.

This chain links TRBV3-1 with TRBJ2-3; 12 bases line up with TRBD2. This CDR3 is built from 17 residues. Germline values: CDR1 LGHDT, CDR2 YNNKEL (reference sequence). With V trimmed by 1 base and J by 5 bases, 7 bases remained unmatched. The CDR3: CASSQGRLAGGRDTQYF. CDR3 bases: TGTGCCAGCAGCCAAGGACGGCTAGCGGGGGGGCGAGATACGCAGTATTTT.

This clonotype was detected ten times or more. The chain combines TRBV5-1 with TRBJ2-2; D is ambiguous. This CDR3 has 14 residues. V lost 5 bases and J 1 base, leaving 9 bases between the germline ends. Per the germline V gene, CDR1 is SGHRS and CDR2 is YFSETQ. The CDR3 nucleotides read TGCGCCAGCAGAGGCAGGATGAACACCGGGGAGCTGTTTTTT. Amino acids: CASRGRMNTGELFF. Using reference TRBV5-1 and TRBJ2-2 for the parts outside the CDR3, the full variable domain is KAGVTQTPRYLIKTRGQQVTLSCSPISGHRSVSWYQQTPGQGLQFLFEYFSETQRNKGNFPGRFSGRQFSNSRSEMNVSTLELGDSALYLCASRGRMNTGELFFGEGSRLTVL.

In its sample, this clonotype was seen many times. The gene calls are TRBV5-1 and TRBJ2-5; D remains ambiguous. The V gene's germline CDR1 is SGHRS and CDR2 YFSETQ. CDR3 length equals 15 residues. V was cut by 0 bases and J by 2 bases, with 11 bases left in between. In DNA form, the CDR3 reads TGCGCCAGCAGCTTGGATGGGTGGCGGCAAGAGACCCAGTACTTC. It specifies CASSLDGWRQETQYF.